What follows are 10 T cell receptor beta chains derived from one specimen sequenced in a study of cytomegalovirus exposure and HLA in healthy donors. The repertoire was sequenced with immunoSEQ multiplex PCR; TCRdb's copy has only in-frame clones and lacks some. The sample lists about 140,000 clones; 80% to 90% were seen once. The specimen was PBMCs. Source of these receptors: a woman aged 25 to 39 in good health and CMV-seronegative.

V gene TRBV5-1 combines with J gene TRBJ2-5, with 11 bases fitting TRBD2. V dropped 2 bases and J dropped 4; count of bases not matched to a gene: 7. Germline V lookup: CDR1 SGHRS, CDR2 YFSETQ. The CDR3 is 16 amino acids. The CDR3: CASSFGLAGGGETQYF. The CDR3 DNA sequence: TGCGCCAGCAGCTTCGGTCTAGCGGGGGGAGGAGAGACCCAGTACTTC.

V gene TRBV5-1 combines with J gene TRBJ1-6; 8 bases match TRBD1. This CDR3 has 15 amino acids. V gave up 4 bases and J gave up 7 bases; unmatched junction bases: 7. Per germline, CDR1 SGHRS and CDR2 YFSETQ. Here the CDR3 DNA reads TGCGCCAGCAGCCCTGCGCGACAGGGGAATTCACCCCTCCACTTT. The encoded protein is CASSPARQGNSPLHF.

In its sample, this clone was seen a few times. This rearrangement joins TRBV19 to TRBJ1-5; a possible D gene is TRBD1 (6 bases). CDR3 size: 16 residues. Per germline, CDR1 LNHDA and CDR2 SQIVND (reference sequence). V shed 7 bases and J shed 5 bases, with 21 bases lying between them. CDR3 sequence reads: CASILTGRGTDQPQHF. DNA of the CDR3: TGTGCCAGTATCCTAACGGGGAGGGGGACGGATCAGCCCCAGCATTTT.

This clone occurred once. V usage is TRBV9 and J usage is TRBJ1-1; TRBD1 matches 8 bases. In germline, CDR1 is SGDLS, CDR2 YYNGEE. Trimming cost V 2 bases and J 1 base; bases outside gene matches: 1. The CDR3 extends over 14 amino acids. The CDR3 DNA is TGTGCCAGCAGCGTGACAGGGGAGAACACTGAAGCTTTCTTT. Its translation is CASSVTGENTEAFF.

This chain uses TRBV11-1 with TRBJ1-3, with D unclear. The CDR3 length is 13 residues. The V end was cut by 8 bases, the J end by 0 bases, with 8 bases between. Looked up from germline, CDR1 is SGHAT and CDR2 is FQDESV (reference sequence). The CDR3 nucleotides are TGTGCCAGCGGGCTCAACTCTGGAAACACCATATATTTT. It is translated as CASGLNSGNTIYF.

The CDR3 here is CASSPPTGGVSGANVLTF. The CDR3, as DNA: TGTGCCAGCTCACCACCCACAGGGGGAGTGTCTGGGGCCAACGTCCTGACTTTC. The chain has TRBV18 and TRBJ2-6; 8 positions agree with TRBD1. CDR1 and CDR2 from the germline V gene are KGHSH and LQKENI. The CDR3 sequence is 18 residues long. J gave up 1 base and V 0 bases, and 5 bases lay outside the gene matches.

The chain uses TRBV5-1 and TRBJ2-5; 8 bases match TRBD2. The germline gives CDR1 SGHRS, CDR2 YFSETQ. The CDR3 totals 15 residues. The ends lost 4 bases at V and 4 bases at J; junction bases unmatched: 9. DNA for the CDR3: TGCGCCAGCAGCAATAGCGGGGCCCGGGGAGAGACCCAGTACTTC. Protein product: CASSNSGARGETQYF.

The rearrangement links TRBV4-1 to TRBJ2-7; 10 nucleotides match TRBD1. In germline, CDR1 is MGHRA, CDR2 YSYEKL. The CDR3 contains 14 residues. The junction had 3 bases not matched to a gene; V was cut back by 4 bases and J by 3 bases. The CDR3 is CASSRGTGDYEQYF. DNA of the CDR3: TGCGCCAGCAGCCGAGGGACAGGGGACTACGAGCAGTACTTC.

This rearrangement joins TRBV6-6 to TRBJ2-1; TRBD2 aligns across 12 bases. Trimming took 4 bases from V and 8 from J; bases not matched to a gene: 3. The germline V gene encodes CDR1 MNHNY and CDR2 SVGAGI (reference sequence). The CDR3 spans 14 residues. CDR3 sequence: CASSSLAGGHEQFF. The CDR3 DNA is TGTGCCAGCAGTTCACTAGCGGGGGGCCATGAGCAGTTCTTC.

This chain uses TRBV5-6 with TRBJ2-2; TRBD1 might be the D (5 bases). The CDR3 extends over 19 amino acids. Germline CDR1 reads SGHDT; CDR2 reads YYEEEE. Between the trimmed V and J ends, which lost 0 bases and 3 bases, there was a span of 21 bases. The CDR3 coding sequence is TGTGCCAGCAGCTTGGGGGGCAGGTCCTATATTTTCGACACCGGGGAGCTGTTTTTT. Its translation is CASSLGGRSYIFDTGELFF.